The sequence of this T cell receptor (beta chain) was determined in a study of T cells in localized non-small cell lung cancer. Whole-study findings and limits: Clonality peaked in uninvolved adjacent lung rather than tumor. An association was observed between higher blood T cell density and longer overall survival.

The repertoire was sequenced with immunoSEQ multiplex PCR; TCRdb's copy has only in-frame clones and lacks some. Among 65,000 to 90,000 clones listed, around 82% were seen once. The CDR3 contains 15 residues. In germline, CDR1 is LGHNT, CDR2 FRNRAP. V was clipped by 1 base and J by 4 bases; unmatched bases: 3. Of note for this clone: Its antigen is as yet unknown.

The source is a man between 40 and 70 years old with stage II squamous cell lung carcinoma. V gene TRBV12-5 combines with J gene TRBJ2-2, with 7 bases that match TRBD1. Sequenced here: PBMCs, sampled before any cancer treatment. CDR3 DNA: TGTGCTAGTGGTTTGGGGGACAGATCCACCGGGGAGCTGTTTTTT. Protein product: CASGLGDRSTGELFF.